A single sample is the source of the 28 T cell receptor beta chains below, sequenced in a study of TIL therapy for anti-PD-1-resistant metastatic lung cancer. Sequencing used immunoSEQ v3. The data were produced by immunoSEQ multiplex PCR, yet TCRdb's version contains in-frame clones alone and is incomplete. Altogether about 52,000 clones are present, 79% being singletons, with the ten largest covering about 5%. Noted time point: pre-treatment sample, taken before nivolumab and TIL therapy. The sample consisted of blood, taken at baseline. Receptors originate from a woman between 30 and 80 years old with non-small cell lung cancer.

This clone was recorded a few times. The V and J genes are TRBV9 and TRBJ1-1; no clear D. Germline V gene data show CDR1 as SGDLS and CDR2 as YYNGEE. The CDR3 loop spans 17 amino acids. Trimming took 0 bases from V and 0 from J, leaving 15 bases between them. For the CDR3, the DNA is TGTGCCAGCAGCGTAGATCCCCTCGGATTTATGAACACTGAAGCTTTCTTT. It encodes CASSVDPLGFMNTEAFF.

V gene TRBV27 combines with J gene TRBJ1-3, with no clear D. The germline V gene encodes CDR1 MNHEY and CDR2 SMNVEV (reference sequence). The CDR3 runs 13 residues. Trimming took 7 bases from V and 4 from J, leaving 11 bases between them. This CDR3 reads CASTSGVGNTIYF. DNA of the CDR3: TGTGCCAGCACCTCCGGTGTGGGAAACACCATATATTTT.

This clone was observed once. The rearrangement uses TRBV7-8 and TRBJ2-7, with D possibly TRBD2 on 6 matching bases. CDR1 SGHVS and CDR2 FQNEAQ come from the germline V gene. Trimming pared 2 bases from V and 9 bases from J, leaving 17 bases between. The CDR3 is made up of 14 amino acids. The CDR3 nucleotides read TGTGCCAGCAGCTTACAAGGGTCATCCGGGGGGCAGTACTTC. It is translated as CASSLQGSSGGQYF.

The V and J genes are TRBV18 and TRBJ2-6; D remains ambiguous. This CDR3 spans 13 amino acids. Trimming shortened V by 4 bases and J by 0 bases, and 1 base separated the two germline ends. Germline assignment: CDR1 KGHSH and CDR2 LQKENI. For the CDR3, the DNA is TGTGCCAGCTCACTCTCTGGGGCCAACGTCCTGACTTTC. It specifies CASSLSGANVLTF.

V usage is TRBV25-1 and J usage is TRBJ2-5; D not certain. The DNA end is more similar to TRBJ2-7, so the J call may be wrong. CDR1 and CDR2 (germline): MGHDK, SYGVNS. There are 14 residues in the CDR3. The CDR3 nucleotides read TGTGCCAGCAGTGGGGCAGAGAGCTCCTACGAGCAGTACTTC. Encoded protein: CASSGAESSYEQYF.

The V gene is TRBV5-5, the J gene TRBJ2-5; TRBD2 might be the D (6 bases). The ends were cut back, 1 base at V and 2 bases at J, with 15 bases in the middle. Germline V lookup: CDR1 SGHKS, CDR2 YYEKEE (reference sequence). This CDR3 region has 16 residues. The CDR3 spells CASSLLPLAGQETQYF. The CDR3 DNA sequence: TGTGCCAGCAGCTTGTTACCTTTGGCGGGACAAGAGACCCAGTACTTC. The whole variable domain, filled in from reference TRBV5-5 and TRBJ2-5, reads DAGVTQSPTHLIKTRGQQVTLRCSPISGHKSVSWYQQVLGQGPQFIFQYYEKEERGRGNFPDRFSARQFPNYSSELNVNALLLGDSALYLCASSLLPLAGQETQYFGPGTRLLVL.

The rearrangement joins TRBV6-5 to TRBJ1-5, with TRBD1 matching over 8 bases. CDR3 size: 15 residues. V lost 6 bases to trimming and J lost 4 bases; unmatched junction nucleotides: 8. Per germline, CDR1 MNHEY and CDR2 SVGAGI. This CDR3 reads CASSHRGGRNQPQHF. In nucleotides, the CDR3 is TGTGCCAGCAGCCACAGGGGGGGGCGAAATCAGCCCCAGCATTTT.

This clone was seen more than once but under ten times. Here the CDR3 reads CAWSTTGGGSPLHF. CDR3 nucleotide sequence: TGTGCCTGGAGTACTACAGGGGGCGGTTCACCCCTCCACTTT. This chain joins TRBV30 and TRBJ1-6; 9 nucleotides align to TRBD1. The CDR3 runs to 14 residues. Germline V CDR1 and CDR2: GTSNPN, SVGIG (reference sequence). The V segment lost 2 bases and the J segment 9 bases; nucleotides outside the gene matches: 5.

This clone occurred a few times. This chain connects TRBV10-3 to TRBJ1-1; 7 nucleotides match TRBD1. The CDR3 runs 16 residues. J was trimmed by 1 base and V by 6 bases; bases with no gene match: 11. In germline, CDR1 is ENHRY, CDR2 SYGVKD. The CDR3 region is CAISTEAGQANTEAFF. In DNA, the CDR3 is TGTGCCATCAGCACCGAAGCTGGACAGGCGAACACTGAAGCTTTCTTT.

This clone occurred once. The V call is TRBV29-1, the J call TRBJ1-1; D might be TRBD1 (6 bases). V was shortened by 2 bases and J by 0 bases, with 7 bases between the two germline ends. The CDR3 loop spans 13 amino acids. Germline CDR1 is SQVTM and CDR2 is ANQGSEA. CDR3 coding DNA: TGCAGCGTTGAAAAGGGGGTGAACACTGAAGCTTTCTTT. It encodes CSVEKGVNTEAFF.

The chain combines TRBV29-1 with TRBJ1-4, with a possible D match to TRBD1 (6 bases). CDR3 size: 12 residues. V was trimmed by 5 bases and J by 7 bases, leaving 11 bases between them. Germline assignment: CDR1 SQVTM and CDR2 ANQGSEA. CDR3 amino acids: CSVRDTLEKLFF. The CDR3 DNA sequence: TGCAGCGTTAGGGACACCCTTGAAAAACTGTTTTTT.

The chain employs TRBV10-1 and TRBJ1-2; D is undetermined. The V end was cut by 6 bases, the J end by 5 bases, with 16 bases between. Germline V gene sequence: CDR1 WNHNN, CDR2 SYGVQD (reference sequence). CDR3 length: 14 amino acids. CDR3 nucleotides: TGCGCCAGCAGCCCCGGGCCCGATACATATGGCTACACCTTC. Translated: CASSPGPDTYGYTF.

The genes are TRBV13 and TRBJ1-2, with D possibly being TRBD1 (6 bases). CDR3 size: 15 residues. The ends were cut back, 0 bases at V and 4 bases at J, with 12 bases in the middle. Germline values: CDR1 PRHDT, CDR2 FYEKMQ (reference sequence). This CDR3 is CASSLGDSGAYGYTF. The CDR3 DNA reads as TGTGCCAGCAGCTTAGGGGACAGCGGGGCCTATGGCTACACCTTC.

The chain is built from TRBV5-1 and TRBJ2-3; D gene uncertain. Germline CDR1 SGHRS, CDR2 YFSETQ. V shed 4 bases and J shed 0 bases, with 9 bases lying between them. The CDR3 length is 14 residues. The CDR3 DNA sequence: TGCGCCAGCAGCCTCAGTAGGAGCACAGATACGCAGTATTTT. Encoded protein: CASSLSRSTDTQYF.

The chain has TRBV11-2 and TRBJ1-4, with D possibly being TRBD1 (5 bases). V was trimmed by 4 bases and J by 8 bases, leaving 11 bases between them. The V gene's germline CDR1 is SGHAT and CDR2 FQNNGV. The CDR3 has 13 amino acids. CDR3 sequence: CASSYQGSEKLFF. The CDR3 nucleotides are TGTGCCAGCAGCTATCAGGGCAGCGAAAAACTGTTTTTT. Variable domain in full (rest from reference TRBV11-2 and TRBJ1-4): EAGVAQSPRYKIIEKRQSVAFWCNPISGHATLYWYQQILGQGPKLLIQFQNNGVVDDSQLPKDRFSAERLKGVDSTLKIQPAKLEDSAVYLCASSYQGSEKLFFGSGTQLSVL.

The gene calls are TRBV10-3 and TRBJ2-7, with 8 bases aligning to TRBD2. The V gene end was trimmed by 10 bases and the J gene end by 4 bases; junction bases not matched to a gene: 9. The CDR3 has 13 residues. From germline, CDR1 is ENHRY and CDR2 SYGVKD. CDR3 sequence reads: CATTGGTLYEQYF. For the CDR3, the DNA is TGTGCCACCACGGGGGGGACTTTATACGAGCAGTACTTC.

A few counts support this clone. V gene TRBV9 combines with J gene TRBJ2-2, with a possible D match to TRBD1 (5 bases). This CDR3 has 14 amino acids. Looked up from germline, CDR1 is SGDLS and CDR2 is YYNGEE. V was pared by 3 bases and J by 2 bases, with 8 bases between. The CDR3: CASSGDSNTGELFF. The DNA of the CDR3 is TGTGCCAGCAGCGGAGACAGTAACACCGGGGAGCTGTTTTTT.

The chain recombines TRBV27 with TRBJ1-6; D gene uncertain. Germline CDR1 and CDR2: MNHEY and SMNVEV (reference sequence). The CDR3 spans 14 residues. Trimming took 2 bases from V and 9 from J, leaving 11 bases between them. CDR3 coding DNA: TGTGCCAGCAGTTTAACGCAGGTCCGTTCACCCCTCCACTTT. Translated, it gives CASSLTQVRSPLHF.

This sequence joins TRBV7-9 and TRBJ2-1; 8 bases align to TRBD2. The CDR3 consists of 15 residues. CDR1 is SEHNR and CDR2 is FQNEAQ in the germline V gene (reference sequence). V trimming: 5 bases; J trimming: 5 bases; junction bases outside the gene matches: 8. The CDR3 here is CASSPAGLANNEQFF. DNA for the CDR3: TGTGCCAGCAGCCCGGCCGGACTAGCTAACAATGAGCAGTTCTTC. The variable domain in full, with the rest retrieved from reference TRBV7-9 and TRBJ2-1, is DTGVSQNPRHKITKRGQNVTFRCDPISEHNRLYWYRQTLGQGPEFLTYFQNEAQLEKSRLLSDRFSAERPKGSFSTLEIQRTEQGDSAMYLCASSPAGLANNEQFFGPGTRLTVL.

The chain has TRBV29-1 and TRBJ2-1; 15 nucleotides agree with TRBD2. This CDR3 is 14 amino acids long. Looked up from germline, CDR1 is SQVTM and CDR2 is ANQGSEA. After removal of 6 bases from V and 7 bases from J, the junction contained 4 bases not matched to a gene. CDR3 DNA: TGCAGCGTGAGGACTAGCGGGAGGGAGAATGAGCAGTTCTTC. Its protein is CSVRTSGRENEQFF.

In its sample, this clone was seen a few times. In nucleotides, the CDR3 is TGTGCCAGTAGTCCGAAGACAGTCTATAATTCACCCCTCCACTTT. Protein: CASSPKTVYNSPLHF. The V call is TRBV19, the J call TRBJ1-6, with D possibly being TRBD1 (5 bases). This CDR3 contains 15 residues. V was cut by 5 bases and J by 3 bases, with 11 bases left in between. CDR1 LNHDA and CDR2 SQIVND come from the germline V gene (reference sequence).

The chain combines TRBV7-9 with TRBJ2-3, with D possibly matching TRBD1 (5 bases). The V end lost 4 bases, the J end lost 2 bases, and 13 bases lay between the germline ends. CDR1 is SEHNR, CDR2 FQNEAQ, per germline (reference sequence). The CDR3 sequence is 15 residues long. The CDR3: CASSSGQGNTDTQYF. In DNA, the CDR3 is TGTGCCAGCAGCTCAGGACAAGGAAACACAGATACGCAGTATTTT.

The genes are TRBV6-5 and TRBJ1-1; D uncertain. Germline lookup yields CDR1 MNHEY and CDR2 SVGAGI. The CDR3 spans 13 residues. V lost 0 bases and J 11 bases, leaving 13 bases between the germline ends. The CDR3 DNA is TGTGCCAGCAGTTACTCGGAGGAAAGGTTGGCTTTCTTT. It encodes CASSYSEERLAFF.

The chain joins TRBV5-1 to TRBJ2-5, with TRBD2 matching over 8 bases. Germline values: CDR1 SGHRS, CDR2 YFSETQ. This CDR3 has 15 residues. After removal of 6 bases from V and 3 bases from J, the junction contained 10 bases not matched to a gene. The CDR3 loop reads CASTSSGGREETQYF. The CDR3 DNA reads TGCGCCAGCACCTCGAGCGGGGGAAGAGAAGAGACCCAGTACTTC.

The V gene is TRBV21-1, the J gene TRBJ2-7. TRBV21-1 is a listed pseudogene. The CDR3 length is 12 residues. In nucleotides, the CDR3 is TGTGCCAGCACCTCTAGGGCGTACGAGCAGTACTTC. Translated, it gives CASTSRAYEQYF.

The chain recombines TRBV5-8 with TRBJ2-6; D unclear. The ends were cut back, 4 bases at V and 0 bases at J, with 14 bases in the middle. This CDR3 has 17 residues. CDR1 and CDR2 (germline): SGHTS, YDEGEE. CDR3 residues: CASSKKSSPSGANVLTF. The DNA for the CDR3 is TGTGCCAGCAGCAAAAAGTCCAGTCCCTCTGGGGCCAACGTCCTGACTTTC.

The J gene is TRBJ1-5, the V gene TRBV19; D might be TRBD1 (5 bases). The germline CDR1 and CDR2 sequences are LNHDA and SQIVND (reference sequence). CDR3 length equals 16 residues. V dropped 5 bases and J dropped 10 bases, with 24 bases sitting between them. CDR3 in amino acids: CASSPSQGGDLLPQHF. DNA for the CDR3: TGTGCCAGTAGTCCCTCTCAGGGCGGGGACCTTCTCCCCCAGCATTTT. The full variable domain, rest sourced from reference TRBV19 and TRBJ1-5, is DGGITQSPKYLFRKEGQNVTLSCEQNLNHDAMYWYRQDPGQGLRLIYYSQIVNDFQKGDIAEGYSVSREKKESFPLTVTSAQKNPTAFYLCASSPSQGGDLLPQHFGDGTRLSIL.

The chain links TRBV7-2 to TRBJ1-1, with TRBD1 identical over 9 bases. The CDR3 sequence is 16 residues long. CDR1 is SGHTA, CDR2 FQGNSA, per germline. V lost 2 bases and J lost 3; bases outside the gene matches: 7. CDR3 loop: CASSLSLRDRDTEAFF. CDR3 DNA sequence: TGTGCCAGCAGCTTAAGTTTACGGGACAGGGACACTGAAGCTTTCTTT.